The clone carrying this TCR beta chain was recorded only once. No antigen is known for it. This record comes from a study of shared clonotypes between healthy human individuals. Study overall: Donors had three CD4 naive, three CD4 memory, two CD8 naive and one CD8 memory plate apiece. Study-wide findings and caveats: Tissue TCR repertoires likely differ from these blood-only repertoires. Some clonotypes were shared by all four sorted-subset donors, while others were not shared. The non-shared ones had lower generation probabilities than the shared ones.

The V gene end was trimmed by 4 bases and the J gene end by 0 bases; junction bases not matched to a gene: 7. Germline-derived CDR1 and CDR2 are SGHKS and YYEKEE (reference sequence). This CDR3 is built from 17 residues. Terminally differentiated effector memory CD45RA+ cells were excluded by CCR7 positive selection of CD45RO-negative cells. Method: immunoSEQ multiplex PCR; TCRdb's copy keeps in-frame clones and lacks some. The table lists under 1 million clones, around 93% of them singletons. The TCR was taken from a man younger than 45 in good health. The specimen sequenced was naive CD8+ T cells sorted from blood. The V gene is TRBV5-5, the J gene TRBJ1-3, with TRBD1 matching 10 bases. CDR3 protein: CASSGTGAIISGNTIYF. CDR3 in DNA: TGTGCCAGCAGCGGGACAGGGGCAATTATCTCTGGAAACACCATATATTTT.